One and the same sample provided the 4 T cell receptor beta chains below, sequenced in a study of shared clonotypes between healthy human individuals. The assay was immunoSEQ multiplex PCR, and TCRdb's table has in-frame clones only and misses some. The data contain over a million clones, approximately 68% of them singletons. Sequences were obtained from memory CD4+ T cells sorted from blood. The subset was: CD45RA-negative fraction. The receptors originated from a man younger than 30 in good health.

The chain couples TRBV5-6 to TRBJ2-3; maybe TRBD1 (6 bases). The CDR3 loop spans 15 amino acids. Germline CDR1 reads SGHDT; CDR2 reads YYEEEE. The ends were cut back, 5 bases at V and 2 bases at J, with 15 bases in the middle. The CDR3 DNA is TGTGCCAGCAGTTCCCAGGGGCCGATCACAGATACGCAGTATTTT. It specifies CASSSQGPITDTQYF.

As for this clone: One end of the junction varies from germline; a read error may be responsible. The gene calls are TRBV7-7 and TRBJ2-7, with 9 nucleotides matching TRBD1. CDR1 and CDR2 (germline): SSHAT, FNYEAQ (reference sequence). The CDR3 contains 14 residues. The CDR3 loop is CASSPGTGPYEQYF. In nucleotides, the CDR3 is TGTGCTAGCAGTCCCGGGACAGGGCCGTACGAGCAGTACTTC.

J is TRBJ1-2 and V is TRBV4-1, with D uncertain. Trimming cost V 2 bases and J 5 bases, with 15 bases left between them. The CDR3 covers 15 residues. In germline, CDR1 is MGHRA, CDR2 YSYEKL. The CDR3 sequence: CASSQPGEARYGYTF. CDR3 sequence (DNA): TGCGCCAGCAGCCAACCCGGGGAGGCCCGGTATGGCTACACCTTC.

This clone was seen a few times. V is TRBV6-5 and J is TRBJ1-1; D is unresolved. The CDR3 spans 13 residues. The germline V gene has CDR1 MNHEY and CDR2 SVGAGI. Trimming shortened V by 6 bases and J by 7 bases, and 15 bases separated the two germline ends. The CDR3 is CASRHRSGGEAFF. CDR3 nucleotides: TGTGCCAGCAGGCACCGATCGGGAGGTGAAGCTTTCTTT.